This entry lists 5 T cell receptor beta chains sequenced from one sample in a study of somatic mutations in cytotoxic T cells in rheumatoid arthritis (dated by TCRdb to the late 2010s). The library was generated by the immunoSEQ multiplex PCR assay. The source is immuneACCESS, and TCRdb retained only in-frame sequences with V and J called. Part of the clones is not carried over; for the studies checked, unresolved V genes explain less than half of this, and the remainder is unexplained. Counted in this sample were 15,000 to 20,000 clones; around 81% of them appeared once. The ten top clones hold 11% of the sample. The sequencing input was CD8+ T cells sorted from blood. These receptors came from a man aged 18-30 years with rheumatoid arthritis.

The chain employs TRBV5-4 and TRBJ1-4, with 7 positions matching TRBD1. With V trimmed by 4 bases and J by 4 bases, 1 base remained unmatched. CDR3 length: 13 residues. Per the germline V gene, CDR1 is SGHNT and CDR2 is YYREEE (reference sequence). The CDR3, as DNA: TGTGCCAGCAGCCGACAGGGTAATGAAAAACTGTTTTTT. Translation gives CASSRQGNEKLFF. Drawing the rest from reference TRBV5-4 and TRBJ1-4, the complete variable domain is ETGVTQSPTHLIKTRGQQVTLRCSSQSGHNTVSWYQQALGQGPQFIFQYYREEENGRGNFPPRFSGLQFPNYSSELNVNALELDDSALYLCASSRQGNEKLFFGSGTQLSVL.

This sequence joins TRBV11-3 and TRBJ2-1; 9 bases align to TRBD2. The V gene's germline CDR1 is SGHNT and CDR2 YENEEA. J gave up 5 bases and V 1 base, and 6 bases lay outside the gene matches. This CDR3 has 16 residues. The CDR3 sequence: CASSLVGSGGDNEQFF. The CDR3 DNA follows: TGTGCCAGCAGCTTAGTAGGTAGCGGGGGAGACAATGAGCAGTTCTTC.

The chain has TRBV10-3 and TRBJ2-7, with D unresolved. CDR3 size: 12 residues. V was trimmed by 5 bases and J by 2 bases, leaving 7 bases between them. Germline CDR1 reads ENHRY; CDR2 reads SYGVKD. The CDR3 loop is CAISSVAYEQYF. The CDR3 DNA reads TGTGCCATCAGTTCGGTGGCCTACGAGCAGTACTTC.

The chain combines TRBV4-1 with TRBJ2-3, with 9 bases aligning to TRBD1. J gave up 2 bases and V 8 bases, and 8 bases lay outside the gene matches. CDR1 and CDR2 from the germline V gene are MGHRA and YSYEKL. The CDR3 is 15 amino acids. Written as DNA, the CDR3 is TGCGCCAGCGCCCAAAGACAGGGGGTCACAGATACGCAGTATTTT. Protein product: CASAQRQGVTDTQYF.

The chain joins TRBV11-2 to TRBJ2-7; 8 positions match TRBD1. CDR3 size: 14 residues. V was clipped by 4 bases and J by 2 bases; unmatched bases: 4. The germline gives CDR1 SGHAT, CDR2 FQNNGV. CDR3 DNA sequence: TGTGCCAGCAGCTCATCAGGGGGCCCCTACGAGCAGTACTTC. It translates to CASSSSGGPYEQYF.